This T cell receptor (beta chain) emerged from a study of memory CD4+ T cells and cytomegalovirus serostatus. Single viable CD3+CD4+CD8-CD45RO+ cells were sorted as the memory CD4+ T cells. This clone appeared a few times. Repertoires were generated with immunoSEQ multiplex PCR, while TCRdb's copy carries only in-frame clones and drops some. The sample consists of tens of thousands of clones, roughly 80% of them appearing once. Looked up from germline, CDR1 is SNHLY and CDR2 is FYNNEI. V shed 6 bases and J shed 0 bases, with 9 bases lying between them. The CDR3 is 14 amino acids. Input material: memory CD4+ T cells from blood. V and J are TRBV2 and TRBJ1-3; D not resolved. The receptor was isolated from an adult in good health and CMV-seropositive. This chain's CDR3 is CASRIQSSGNTIYF. DNA of the CDR3: TGTGCCAGCAGGATACAAAGCTCTGGAAACACCATATATTTT.